The T cell receptor (beta chain) described here comes from a study of blood T cell repertoires in COVID-19. Study-level information: PBMCs, B-cell-depleted T cells, or T cells provided the cDNA or gDNA that made up the material.

Study processing details: Amplification with reference gene primers provided the estimates of nucleated cell counts. Generated by immunoSEQ multiplex PCR, the TCRdb table keeps only in-frame clones and is missing some. Clonal size and the V and J genes are those of that table, whereas D and trimming came from the DNA. The sample records more than 250,000 clones, 86% being singletons. This clone came up once. CDR3 length: 16 residues. Trimming took off 3 bases at V and 2 bases at J, with 14 bases between the two ends. Germline V gene lookup returns CDR1 LNHDA and CDR2 SQIVND (reference sequence). Sequenced sample: peripheral blood. The TCR originated in a woman aged 45 to 65 with acute or convalescent COVID-19. The chain employs TRBV19 and TRBJ1-5; D not resolved. The CDR3 nucleotides read TGTGCCAGTAGTATTGGTATGTGGAGCGGCAATCAGCCCCAGCATTTT. Translating gives CASSIGMWSGNQPQHF.